The clone carrying this T cell receptor (beta chain) was picked up a small number of times. These data are taken from a study of early T cells in non-severe SARS-CoV-2 infection. A single record per CDR3 protein comes from TCRdb applying MiXCR to the 5' RACE reads. The sample contains tens of thousands of distinct CDR3 sequences, about 15% of which appear only once. The input for sequencing was whole blood, taken at baseline. This sequence was found in an adult who was a healthcare worker with PCR-confirmed SARS-CoV-2 infection or an uninfected control (not recorded which).

CDR3 in amino acids: CASSLVSGGADEQFF. CDR3 sequence (DNA): TGTGCCAGCAGCTTAGTTAGCGGGGGGGCTGATGAGCAGTTCTTC. The chain links TRBV7-2 to TRBJ2-1; 11 nucleotides line up with TRBD2. J lost 8 bases, V lost 1 base, and 4 bases had no gene match. The CDR3 is 15 residues long. The germline gives CDR1 SGHTA, CDR2 FQGNSA.